These T cell receptor beta chains were read from a single sample in a study of OX40 agonist ivuxolimab in advanced cancers. The method was immunoSEQ multiplex PCR; TCRdb's version includes in-frame clones alone and lacks a portion of them. The repertoire holds 45,000 or so clones, with around 82% as singletons. The source material was CD4+ or CD8+ T cells sorted from blood, sampled in a trial of the OX40 agonist ivuxolimab. The receptors originated from an adult with an advanced solid tumor such as melanoma, head and neck, liver or kidney cancer. Each CDR3 is given without its conserved first and last residue. Each record gives: V gene, CDR3 protein.

V gene: TRBV28; CDR3 protein: ATLGGPLH
V gene: TRBV7-9; CDR3 protein: ASSLSGQGNSYNSPLH
V gene: TRBV14; CDR3 protein: ASSRNPGGYNEQF
V gene: TRBV5-1; CDR3 protein: ASSLPGSRAGELF
V gene: TRBV19; CDR3 protein: ASSVGQLSLEAF
V gene: TRBV7-3; CDR3 protein: ASSPGLREGETQY
V gene: TRBV9; CDR3 protein: ASSVDPDYNEQF
V gene: TRBV6-5; CDR3 protein: ASSYSRRDREY
V gene: TRBV7-8; CDR3 protein: ASSLEPGKWQPQH
V gene: TRBV6-1; CDR3 protein: ASSNRERVPQH
V gene: TRBV28; CDR3 protein: ASSSPTGSSPLH
V gene: TRBV28; CDR3 protein: ASSSGPGQGEAF
V gene: TRBV6-5; CDR3 protein: ASGKVGYT
V gene: TRBV5-5; CDR3 protein: ASSLYSSNQPQH
V gene: TRBV10-1; CDR3 protein: ASSESRSEETQY
V gene: TRBV19; CDR3 protein: ASSPLGREETQY
V gene: TRBV2; CDR3 protein: ASRAGQAGGGAF
V gene: TRBV28; CDR3 protein: ASSDRSGELF
V gene: TRBV7-9; CDR3 protein: ASSPGSASGQPQH
V gene: TRBV10-2; CDR3 protein: ASNGQGNTGELF
V gene: TRBV19; CDR3 protein: ASSIRRSGRAYNEQF
V gene: TRBV12-5; CDR3 protein: ASGLVKSGTADNEQF
V gene: TRBV6-1; CDR3 protein: ASSDQGAGTDTQY
V gene: TRBV9; CDR3 protein: ASSVAIGTSIYNEQF
V gene: TRBV29-1; CDR3 protein: SVRREFNTGELF
V gene: TRBV25-1; CDR3 protein: ASSELPGQGARSGYT
V gene: TRBV5-5; CDR3 protein: ASSSRGDTSTDTQY
V gene: TRBV30; CDR3 protein: AWSVRGTRDIQY
V gene: TRBV18; CDR3 protein: ASSPTILEETQY
V gene: TRBV5-1; CDR3 protein: ASSTWTSSDEQY
V gene: TRBV28; CDR3 protein: ASSVPGSNQPQH
V gene: TRBV11-3; CDR3 protein: ASSLTRTRDNEQF
V gene: TRBV7-3; CDR3 protein: ASSLTPRETQY
V gene: TRBV15; CDR3 protein: ATSIGLGELF
V gene: TRBV27; CDR3 protein: ASSGTNNQPQH
V gene: TRBV7-2; CDR3 protein: ASSLDRASNEQF
V gene: TRBV5-6; CDR3 protein: ASSLGGRVDNEQY
V gene: TRBV7-3; CDR3 protein: ASSSGQYNSPLH